This TCR beta chain was recovered during a study of naive and memory T cell subsets. Study conclusions and caveats: Possibly reflecting memory cells re-expressing CD45RA, a few larger clonotypes occurred in naive repertoires, especially CD8. Diversity fell and Gini index rose from naive through CM, EM, EMRA.

This clonotype has a handful of counts. Its cognate antigen is unknown. CMV status came from CD4+ IFNgamma after overnight CMV lysate stimulation. Two oligonucleotides, mixed equimolar, formed the beta constant-region primer covering TRBC1 and TRBC2. The ligated cDNA underwent four PCR rounds using SP2 and nested alpha and beta constant-region primers. TCRdb reprocessed the UMI-ligation and nested PCR reads with MiXCR, giving one entry per CDR3 protein. The sample lists 150,000 or so distinct CDR3 sequences, 20% to 25% seen once, with approximately 0.1% in the top ten. CDR3 size: 13 residues. The V end was cut by 0 bases, the J end by 7 bases, with 6 bases between. Germline V gene data show CDR1 as LGHNA and CDR2 as YNFKEQ.

The origin of this receptor is a human donor in good health. V gene TRBV4-2 combines with J gene TRBJ2-2; possible D gene TRBD2, 5 bases. The sample taken for sequencing was naive CD4+ T cells from blood. In DNA, the CDR3 is TGTGCCAGCAGCCAAGAAGGAGGCGGGGAGCTGTTTTTT. This sequence encodes CASSQEGGGELFF.